Listed below are T cell receptor beta chains from one sample, sequenced in a study of T cell clones after liver transplantation. The assay was immunoSEQ multiplex PCR, and TCRdb's table has in-frame clones only and misses some. The sample carries about 33,000 clones, 90% to 95% recorded once. The sequences come from CD8+ T cells from blood, collected 12 months after liver transplant. Receptors originate from a human patient who received a liver transplant. Some T cells may trace back to the graft donor. The CDR3 runs from the conserved cysteine through the conserved F or W.

TRBV7-2	TRBJ2-3	CASSSSSSGREDTQYF
TRBV10-3	TRBJ2-7	CAISGPRQSSSGLMTYEQYF
TRBV9	TRBJ2-7	CASSVGGTSSYEQYF
TRBV28	TRBJ2-3	CASSQQGIWTDTQYF
TRBV9	TRBJ2-3	CASSSGTADTDTQYF
TRBV9	TRBJ2-7	CASSVGWEGGAQYF
TRBV9	TRBJ2-7	CASSVQDSYEQYF
TRBV7-8	TRBJ2-5	CASSLDGAQETQYF
TRBV29-1	TRBJ2-7	CSVGLAGETTSYEQYF
TRBV11-3	TRBJ1-3	CASSLDPRAGTTIYF
TRBV4-1	TRBJ2-5	CASSQENQETQYF
TRBV7-8	TRBJ2-5	CASSLDFFARQETQYF
TRBV5-1	TRBJ2-1	CASSLPGQGARGAYNEQFF
TRBV29-1	TRBJ2-3	CSDLQGPTDTQYF
TRBV27	TRBJ1-4	CASSFTGARTNEKLFF
TRBV7-8	TRBJ2-1	CASSSRDKDEQFF
TRBV6-1	TRBJ2-6	CASRDSSGANVLTF
TRBV4-1	TRBJ2-1	CASSQELAGLYNEQFF
TRBV18	TRBJ2-1	CASSPTAGGSREQFF
TRBV27	TRBJ2-4	CASSLALAKNIQYF
TRBV4-3	TRBJ2-7	CASSPRDGTYEQYF
TRBV6-1	TRBJ2-7	CASKGQTNYEQYF
TRBV10-2	TRBJ2-1	CASSEWGSYNEQFF
TRBV27	TRBJ2-1	CASSLAGVYNEQFF
TRBV6-6	TRBJ1-3	CASSGQLTGNTIYF
TRBV21-1	TRBJ1-3	CASSTGRNSGNTIYF
TRBV29-1	TRBJ1-1	CSVEDVWNTEAFF
TRBV4-2	TRBJ2-3	CASSQGTTGGTDTQYF
TRBV6-1	TRBJ1-5	CASSEFGLNQPQHF
TRBV2	TRBJ2-2	CASSSGTVNTGELFF
TRBV4-1	TRBJ1-1	CASSQVIPGQMNTEAFF
TRBV7-9	TRBJ1-2	CASSSSGTNYGYTF
TRBV28	TRBJ2-5	CASSALVTRRPGTQYF
TRBV5-1	TRBJ2-7	CASSTGTGLAGGPLSEQYF
TRBV6-6	TRBJ2-7	CASGTASTPGEQYF
TRBV7-2	TRBJ1-1	CASSWVGGTTEAFF
TRBV6-1	TRBJ1-4	CASSEVTGRNEKLFF
TRBV9	TRBJ2-7	CASSVGWEVGAQYF
TRBV7-9	TRBJ2-7	CASSSRSYEQYF
TRBV6-6	TRBJ1-5	CASSYRARGSNQPQHF
TRBV9	TRBJ2-3	CASSVPSGSTDTQYF
TRBV11-2	TRBJ2-5	CASSTTRDRGQETQYF
TRBV27	TRBJ1-5	CASNRGGSNQPQHF
TRBV7-3	TRBJ2-3	CASSLGTGRGTDTQYF
TRBV19	TRBJ1-5	CASSIRDTNQPQHF
TRBV4-1	TRBJ2-1	CASSQVAGVLHEQFF
TRBV27	TRBJ1-1	CASSRAGRNTEAFF
TRBV9	TRBJ2-1	CASSPPSSLDTYNEQFF
TRBV9	TRBJ1-2	CASSVGGVPGYGYTF
TRBV27	TRBJ1-5	CASSCVGSNQPQHF
TRBV5-1	TRBJ2-7	CASSYSSSYEQYF
TRBV14	TRBJ2-7	CASSQDRDWAGSYEQYF
TRBV15	TRBJ1-2	CATSRPPGLQTYGYTF
TRBV27	TRBJ1-5	CASSPGGNQPQHF
TRBV7-6	TRBJ2-1	CASSWGGNEQFF
TRBV10-1	TRBJ1-1	CASSEDNPYDRAFF
TRBV28	TRBJ1-4	CASSSIHRGLWEKLFF
TRBV27	TRBJ2-7	CASSLNRAYEQYF
TRBV28	TRBJ2-1	CASSLGNNEQFF
TRBV7-9	TRBJ2-1	CASSLASVSSYNEQFF